The present T cell receptor (beta chain) was sequenced within a study of control samples from healthy donors and cancer patients (dated by TCRdb to the early 2020s). Spanning cysteine to phenylalanine, the CDR3 consists of 13 amino acids. CDR3 DNA is the only sequence kept; it has 39 bases, read in frame from the first base. Looking up the germline V gene yields CDR1 ENHRY and CDR2 SYGVKD. At the junction V is shortened by 4 bases and J by 2 bases, with 9 bases in between. The library was prepared using the immunoSEQ multiplex PCR assay. Sourced from immuneACCESS, this table was stored by TCRdb with only in-frame sequences that have V and J called. A share of the clones is absent; for the studies checked, an unresolved V gene accounts for under half, and the remainder has no known explanation. This sample gives about 100,000 clones in total; around nine tenths of them show up just once. The ten largest account for around 14% of the sample.

A word on this clone: The specificity of this receptor is unknown. No base quality information exists; no much larger clone differs at one position.

Recombination joined TRBV10-3 with TRBJ2-7; the D match is possibly TRBD1 or TRBD2, with 5 bases aligned in each. The clonotype comes from a man under 40 in good health. The specimen was blood. The CDR3 protein: CAISGWGTYEQYF. The bases are TGTGCCATCAGTGGCTGGGGGACCTACGAGCAGTACTTC.